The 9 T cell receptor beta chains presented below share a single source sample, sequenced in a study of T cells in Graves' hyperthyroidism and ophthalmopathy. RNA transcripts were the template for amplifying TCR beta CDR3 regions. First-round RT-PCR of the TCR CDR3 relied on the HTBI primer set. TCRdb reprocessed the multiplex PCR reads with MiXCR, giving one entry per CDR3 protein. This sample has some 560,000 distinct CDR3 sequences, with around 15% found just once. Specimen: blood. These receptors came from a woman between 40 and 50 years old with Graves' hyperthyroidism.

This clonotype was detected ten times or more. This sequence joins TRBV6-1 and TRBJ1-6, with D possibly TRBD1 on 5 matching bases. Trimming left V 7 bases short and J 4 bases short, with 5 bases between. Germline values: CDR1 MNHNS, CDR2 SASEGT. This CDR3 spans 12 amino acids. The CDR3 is CASTGYNSPLHF. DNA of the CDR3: TGTGCCAGCACAGGGTATAATTCACCCCTCCACTTT.

This CDR3 is CASSMAPVYRGPSNQPQHF. In DNA form, the CDR3 reads TGTGCCAGTAGTATGGCCCCGGTATACAGGGGGCCTAGCAATCAGCCCCAGCATTTT. The chain couples TRBV19 to TRBJ1-5; the match to TRBD1 covers 9 bases. The V segment lost 3 bases and the J segment 0 bases; nucleotides outside the gene matches: 12. The CDR3 consists of 19 residues. Germline V CDR1 and CDR2: LNHDA, SQIVND (reference sequence).

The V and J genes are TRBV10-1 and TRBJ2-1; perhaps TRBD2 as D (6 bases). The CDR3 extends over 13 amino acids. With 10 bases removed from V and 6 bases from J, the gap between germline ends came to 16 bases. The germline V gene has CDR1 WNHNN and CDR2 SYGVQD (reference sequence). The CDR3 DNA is TGCGCCACTTACAGCGGGCGGTTCAATGAGCAGTTCTTC. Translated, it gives CATYSGRFNEQFF.

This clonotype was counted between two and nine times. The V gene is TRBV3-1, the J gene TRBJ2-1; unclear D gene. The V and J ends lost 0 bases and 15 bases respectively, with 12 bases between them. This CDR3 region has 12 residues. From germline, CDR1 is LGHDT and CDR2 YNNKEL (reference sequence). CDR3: CASSQDRWIPFF. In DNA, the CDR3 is TGTGCCAGCAGCCAAGATCGCTGGATTCCGTTCTTC.

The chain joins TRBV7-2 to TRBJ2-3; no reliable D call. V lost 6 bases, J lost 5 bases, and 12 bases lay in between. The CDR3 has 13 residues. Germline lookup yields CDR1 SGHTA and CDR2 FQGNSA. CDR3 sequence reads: CASRRLGGDTQYF. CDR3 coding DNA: TGTGCCAGCAGACGTCTGGGTGGAGATACGCAGTATTTT. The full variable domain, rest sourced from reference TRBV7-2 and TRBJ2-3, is GAGVSQSPSNKVTEKGKDVELRCDPISGHTALYWYRQSLGQGLEFLIYFQGNSAPDKSGLPSDRFSAERTGGSVSTLTIQRTQQEDSAVYLCASRRLGGDTQYFGPGTRLTVL.

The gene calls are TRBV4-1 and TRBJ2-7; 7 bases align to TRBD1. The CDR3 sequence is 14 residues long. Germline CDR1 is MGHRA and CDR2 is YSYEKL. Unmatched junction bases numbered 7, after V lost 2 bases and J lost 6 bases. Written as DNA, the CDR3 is TGCGCCAGCAGCCAAACCTCAGGGGGACGCGAGCAGTACTTC. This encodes CASSQTSGGREQYF.

CDR3 sequence reads: CASSLALLAGEQETQYF. Written as DNA, the CDR3 is TGCGCCAGCAGCTTGGCCCTGCTAGCGGGAGAACAAGAGACCCAGTACTTC. V and J are TRBV5-1 and TRBJ2-5; 10 nucleotides match TRBD2. V lost 0 bases, J lost 2 bases, and 7 bases stayed unmatched. From germline, CDR1 is SGHRS and CDR2 YFSETQ. The CDR3 length is 17 residues. The whole variable domain, remainder taken from reference TRBV5-1 and TRBJ2-5, is KAGVTQTPRYLIKTRGQQVTLSCSPISGHRSVSWYQQTPGQGLQFLFEYFSETQRNKGNFPGRFSGRQFSNSRSEMNVSTLELGDSALYLCASSLALLAGEQETQYFGPGTRLLVL.

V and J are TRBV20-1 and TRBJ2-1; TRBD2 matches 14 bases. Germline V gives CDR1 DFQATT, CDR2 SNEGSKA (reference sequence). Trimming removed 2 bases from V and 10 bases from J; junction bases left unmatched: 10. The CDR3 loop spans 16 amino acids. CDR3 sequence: CSARSRGLAGEGEQFF. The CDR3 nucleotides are TGCAGTGCTAGATCCCGGGGACTAGCGGGAGAAGGGGAGCAGTTCTTC.

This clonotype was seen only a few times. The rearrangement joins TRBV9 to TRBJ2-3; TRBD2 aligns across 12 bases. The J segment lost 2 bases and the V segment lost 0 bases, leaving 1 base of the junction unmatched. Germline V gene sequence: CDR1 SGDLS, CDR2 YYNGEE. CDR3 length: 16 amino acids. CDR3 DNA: TGTGCCAGCAGCGTAGGACTAGCGGGAGCCACAGATACGCAGTATTTT. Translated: CASSVGLAGATDTQYF.